This T cell receptor (beta chain) was observed in a study of shared clonotypes between healthy human individuals. For the study at large: Researchers drew samples from two women and a few men aged 18 to 49.

The assay was immunoSEQ multiplex PCR, and TCRdb's table has in-frame clones only and misses some. The sample carries about 480,000 clones, 60% to 80% recorded once. V dropped 4 bases and J dropped 5; count of bases not matched to a gene: 8. The germline gives CDR1 SGHRS, CDR2 YFSETQ. CDR3 length equals 15 residues. Study outcomes and limitations: It was the few donors that limited the genetic and exposure-history diversity represented.

Points on this clone: The target antigen is unknown.

Material: PBMCs. The V gene is TRBV5-1, the J gene TRBJ2-5; 10 nucleotides agree with TRBD1. The sequence was obtained from a woman aged 40 to 50 in good health. Some clones in this sample may be carry-over from other donors' samples. CDR3 loop: CASSPGQGELETQYF. Here the CDR3 DNA reads TGCGCCAGCAGCCCTGGACAGGGGGAGTTGGAGACCCAGTACTTC.